This entry lists 10 T cell receptor beta chains sequenced from one sample in a study of control samples from healthy donors and cancer patients. Method: immunoSEQ multiplex PCR; TCRdb's copy keeps in-frame clones and lacks some. The sample yields 150,000 to 180,000 clones, around 96% seen once. Sequencing was performed on blood. These receptors were collected from a man in his forties in good health.

This rearrangement joins TRBV28 to TRBJ1-3; unclear D gene. Per the germline V gene, CDR1 is MDHEN and CDR2 is SYDVKM. The germline V and J ends were trimmed by 4 bases and 3 bases, with 22 bases remaining between them. The CDR3 sequence is 18 residues long. DNA for the CDR3: TGTGCCAGCAGTTCCAAACTGCGGACGGGAACTTTTGGAAACACCATATATTTT. Translated: CASSSKLRTGTFGNTIYF. The variable domain in full, with the rest retrieved from reference TRBV28 and TRBJ1-3, is DVKVTQSSRYLVKRTGEKVFLECVQDMDHENMFWYRQDPGLGLRLIYFSYDVKMKEKGDIPEGYSVSREKKERFSLILESASTNQTSMYLCASSSKLRTGTFGNTIYFGEGSWLTVV.

This clone was detected once. J is TRBJ2-1 and V is TRBV10-3, with 7 positions matching TRBD1. Germline V gene sequence: CDR1 ENHRY, CDR2 SYGVKD. The CDR3 covers 14 residues. The J segment lost 6 bases and the V segment lost 3 bases, leaving 5 bases of the junction unmatched. As DNA, the CDR3 is TGTGCCATCAGTGACCCGGGACAGTCCAATGAGCAGTTCTTC. Its protein is CAISDPGQSNEQFF.

As to this clone: This specimen includes other DNA sequences encoding the same CDR3. J is TRBJ2-7 and V is TRBV28; D unclear. The CDR3 loop spans 12 amino acids. V lost 2 bases and J lost 2, with 4 bases in between. The germline V gene has CDR1 MDHEN and CDR2 SYDVKM. Here the CDR3 reads CASSLRPYEQYF. CDR3 DNA: TGTGCCAGCAGTTTAAGACCCTACGAGCAGTACTTC. The full variable domain, with the rest looked up from reference TRBV28 and TRBJ2-7, is DVKVTQSSRYLVKRTGEKVFLECVQDMDHENMFWYRQDPGLGLRLIYFSYDVKMKEKGDIPEGYSVSREKKERFSLILESASTNQTSMYLCASSLRPYEQYFGPGTRLTVT.

The rearrangement uses TRBV18 and TRBJ1-1, with D perhaps TRBD1 (5 bases). The CDR3 has 15 residues. CDR1 is KGHSH, CDR2 LQKENI, per germline. V lost 4 bases and J 0 bases, leaving 12 bases between the germline ends. CDR3 sequence reads: CASSLQAGMNTEAFF. Here the CDR3 DNA reads TGTGCCAGCTCACTACAGGCCGGCATGAACACTGAAGCTTTCTTT.

This rearrangement joins TRBV5-8 to TRBJ2-3, with D possibly called TRBD1 or TRBD2 (6 bases each). CDR3 length: 16 amino acids. CDR1 is SGHTS and CDR2 is YDEGEE in the germline V gene. Trimming shortened V by 0 bases and J by 0 bases, and 11 bases separated the two germline ends. The CDR3 protein is CASSLATGASTDTQYF. The CDR3 DNA reads as TGTGCCAGCAGCTTGGCTACGGGGGCGAGCACAGATACGCAGTATTTT.

The chain links TRBV5-1 to TRBJ1-5; TRBD1 agrees at 9 bases. CDR1 is SGHRS and CDR2 is YFSETQ in the germline V gene. This CDR3 contains 15 residues. V lost 5 bases and J lost 6; bases outside the gene matches: 9. CDR3 residues: CASRAGTGNSQPQHF. CDR3 bases: TGCGCCAGCAGGGCCGGGACAGGGAATAGTCAGCCCCAGCATTTT. The whole variable domain, remainder taken from reference TRBV5-1 and TRBJ1-5, is KAGVTQTPRYLIKTRGQQVTLSCSPISGHRSVSWYQQTPGQGLQFLFEYFSETQRNKGNFPGRFSGRQFSNSRSEMNVSTLELGDSALYLCASRAGTGNSQPQHFGDGTRLSIL.

The chain carries TRBV30 and TRBJ1-3; TRBD1 aligns across 8 bases. Trimming at V came to 2 bases and at J to 3 bases, leaving 9 bases not matched to a gene. The CDR3 length is 16 residues. CDR1 is GTSNPN and CDR2 is SVGIG in the germline V gene (reference sequence). CDR3 amino acids: CAWSLRTGLDGNTIYF. CDR3 bases: TGTGCCTGGAGTCTCCGGACAGGGTTGGATGGAAACACCATATATTTT. The entire variable domain, with the rest obtained from reference TRBV30 and TRBJ1-3, is as follows: SQTIHQWPATLVQPVGSPLSLECTVEGTSNPNLYWYRQAAGRGLQLLFYSVGIGQISSEVPQNLSASRPQDRQFILSSKKLLLSDSGFYLCAWSLRTGLDGNTIYFGEGSWLTVV.

The J gene is TRBJ2-3, the V gene TRBV21-1; the table's D gene call, TRBD1, was not cross checked with the DNA. TRBV21-1 is tagged as a pseudogene. This CDR3 contains 16 residues. The CDR3 loop reads CASSNNRTGACDTQYF. CDR3 in DNA: TGTGCCAGCAGCAATAACCGGACAGGGGCTTGCGATACGCAGTATTTT.

The chain is built from TRBV5-1 and TRBJ1-1; a possible D gene is TRBD1 (5 bases). The CDR3 loop spans 18 amino acids. The V gene lost 1 base and the J gene lost 3 bases, with 22 bases spanning the gap. Per germline, CDR1 SGHRS and CDR2 YFSETQ. CDR3 nucleotides: TGCGCCAGCAGCTTGATATCCGGGACCCTCTCCCGGCACACTGAAGCTTTCTTT. It is translated as CASSLISGTLSRHTEAFF.

V usage is TRBV29-1 and J usage is TRBJ2-5, with TRBD1 as a possible D gene (5 bases). The CDR3 contains 13 residues. Germline assignment: CDR1 SQVTM and CDR2 ANQGSEA. V lost 8 bases, J lost 5 bases, and 18 bases lay in between. In DNA, the CDR3 is TGCAGCACCGAAGGGGTTTCTCGGGAGACCCAGTACTTC. Its protein is CSTEGVSRETQYF.